These T cell receptor beta chains were read from a single sample in a study of T cell responses to AZD1222 COVID-19 vaccine. Some clones are missing from TCRdb's copy, which holds only in-frame ones; the method was immunoSEQ multiplex PCR. The profile shows roughly 120,000 clones, 70% to 90% of them singletons. The specimen was peripheral blood, collected on day 0 of AZD1222 vaccination. The origin of the receptors is an adult in good health. CDR3s include the opening cysteine and the closing phenylalanine or tryptophan. D genes are given only for firm matches. A row's size may be missing; if present it is once, few, many or a size class.

j_call: TRBJ1-4
v_call: TRBV5-1
d_call: .
clone_size: few
cdr3_nt: TGCGCCAGCAGCTTGGGCCCGGATTGGCTTGAAAAACTGTTTTTT
cdr3_aa: CASSLGPDWLEKLFF

j_call: TRBJ2-5
v_call: TRBV28
d_call: TRBD1
clone_size: .
cdr3_nt: TGTGCCAGCAGCTCAGACAGGGGATGGGAGACCCAGTACTTC
cdr3_aa: CASSSDRGWETQYF

j_call: TRBJ2-7
v_call: TRBV7-7
d_call: TRBD1
clone_size: once
cdr3_nt: TGTGCTAGCAGCCCTACAGGGGGCGCCGAGGGCGAGCAGTACTTC
cdr3_aa: CASSPTGGAEGEQYF

j_call: TRBJ1-2
v_call: TRBV5-4
d_call: .
clone_size: .
cdr3_nt: TGTGCCAGCAGCGCCCCCCAGGGCTCTAACTATGGCTACACCTTC
cdr3_aa: CASSAPQGSNYGYTF

j_call: TRBJ1-1
v_call: TRBV2
d_call: .
clone_size: .
cdr3_nt: TGTGCCAGCAGTGATTTTAAGGGAGTCGGCACTGAAGCTTTCTTT
cdr3_aa: CASSDFKGVGTEAFF

j_call: TRBJ1-2
v_call: TRBV2
d_call: .
clone_size: .
cdr3_nt: TGTGCCAGCAGTGAAGAGGCAGTAGGGGGGTATGGCTACACCTTC
cdr3_aa: CASSEEAVGGYGYTF

j_call: TRBJ2-2
v_call: TRBV5-4
d_call: TRBD2
clone_size: .
cdr3_nt: TGTGCCAGCAGCTTGGCAAGGCGGGAGACCACCGGGGAGCTGTTTTTT
cdr3_aa: CASSLARRETTGELFF

j_call: TRBJ1-3
v_call: TRBV6-5
d_call: .
clone_size: .
cdr3_nt: TGTGCCAGCAGTTTACAGGGACCGGGAAACACCATATATTTT
cdr3_aa: CASSLQGPGNTIYF

j_call: TRBJ1-4
v_call: TRBV7-2
d_call: TRBD1
clone_size: .
cdr3_nt: TGTGCCAGCAGCCAAGACAGGGGCCACGAAAAACTGTTTTTT
cdr3_aa: CASSQDRGHEKLFF

j_call: TRBJ2-3
v_call: TRBV10-1
d_call: .
clone_size: .
cdr3_nt: TGCGCCAGCAGTGATTCGGGGGTGTCAGATACGCAGTATTTT
cdr3_aa: CASSDSGVSDTQYF

j_call: TRBJ2-7
v_call: TRBV5-1
d_call: TRBD1
clone_size: .
cdr3_nt: TGCGCCAGCACTTCCGGGACAGCTACGAATGAGCAGTACTTC
cdr3_aa: CASTSGTATNEQYF

j_call: TRBJ2-3
v_call: TRBV27
d_call: .
clone_size: .
cdr3_nt: TGTGCCAGCAGTCCACTCAGCACAGATACGCAGTATTTT
cdr3_aa: CASSPLSTDTQYF

j_call: TRBJ2-3
v_call: TRBV4-1
d_call: .
clone_size: .
cdr3_nt: TGCGCCAGCAGCCAGGTGATACGCACAGATACGCAGTATTTT
cdr3_aa: CASSQVIRTDTQYF

j_call: TRBJ2-7
v_call: TRBV12-3/TRBV12-4
d_call: .
clone_size: .
cdr3_nt: TGTGCCAGCAGTTCTCATTATTACGAGCAGTACTTC
cdr3_aa: CASSSHYYEQYF

j_call: TRBJ1-2
v_call: TRBV19
d_call: TRBD1
clone_size: .
cdr3_nt: TGTGCCAGTAGTGCCTATCGGGACAGGGGCTATGGCTACACCTTC
cdr3_aa: CASSAYRDRGYGYTF

j_call: TRBJ2-1
v_call: TRBV7-3
d_call: .
clone_size: few
cdr3_nt: TGTGCCAGCAGCTCCCAGGGGGGAAGCGGGGCAAGCTCCTACAATGAGCAGTTCTTC
cdr3_aa: CASSSQGGSGASSYNEQFF

j_call: TRBJ1-2
v_call: TRBV3-1/TRBV3-2
d_call: .
clone_size: few
cdr3_nt: TGTGCCAGCACCTCAGGGCGGGGCGCGAGAAATGGCTACACCTTC
cdr3_aa: CASTSGRGARNGYTF

j_call: TRBJ1-2
v_call: TRBV14
d_call: .
clone_size: .
cdr3_nt: TGTGCCAGCAGCCAGGGGATTAACTATGGCTACACCTTC
cdr3_aa: CASSQGINYGYTF

j_call: TRBJ1-2
v_call: TRBV18
d_call: .
clone_size: .
cdr3_nt: TGTGCCAGCTCACCCATTCCGACGGCAGACTATGGCTACACCTTC
cdr3_aa: CASSPIPTADYGYTF

j_call: TRBJ1-2
v_call: TRBV28
d_call: .
clone_size: .
cdr3_nt: TGTGCCAGCAGTAACCATAGGAGGGGCTATGGGAATGGCTACACCTTC
cdr3_aa: CASSNHRRGYGNGYTF

j_call: TRBJ2-5
v_call: TRBV15
d_call: .
clone_size: .
cdr3_nt: TGTGCCACCAGCAGAGGAGAATTAGGGGCTCAAGAGACCCAGTACTTC
cdr3_aa: CATSRGELGAQETQYF

j_call: TRBJ1-3
v_call: TRBV14
d_call: .
clone_size: .
cdr3_nt: TGTGCCAGCAGCCAAACGGGAAACACCATATATTTT
cdr3_aa: CASSQTGNTIYF

j_call: TRBJ1-2
v_call: TRBV2
d_call: .
clone_size: once
cdr3_nt: TGTGCCAGCAGTGGAGCAGGGCACTATGGCTACACCTTC
cdr3_aa: CASSGAGHYGYTF

j_call: TRBJ2-3
v_call: TRBV6-1
d_call: .
clone_size: .
cdr3_nt: TGTGCCAGCAGTGAAGGGGAGGGCACAGATACGCAGTATTTT
cdr3_aa: CASSEGEGTDTQYF

j_call: TRBJ2-5
v_call: TRBV5-1
d_call: .
clone_size: .
cdr3_nt: TGCGCCAGCACCATTAGGGGAGCCCAAGAGACCCAGTACTTC
cdr3_aa: CASTIRGAQETQYF

j_call: TRBJ1-2
v_call: TRBV7-9
d_call: .
clone_size: .
cdr3_nt: TGTGCCAGCAGCTCGCTAGGGGCGGCTAACTATGGCTACACCTTC
cdr3_aa: CASSSLGAANYGYTF

j_call: TRBJ2-7
v_call: TRBV3-1/TRBV3-2
d_call: .
clone_size: .
cdr3_nt: TGTGCCAGCAGCCAGGACACCTACGAGCAGTACTTC
cdr3_aa: CASSQDTYEQYF

j_call: TRBJ1-4
v_call: TRBV3-1/TRBV3-2
d_call: .
clone_size: once
cdr3_nt: TGTGCCAGCAGCCAAGGGACCGCAATTGAAAAACTGTTTTTT
cdr3_aa: CASSQGTAIEKLFF